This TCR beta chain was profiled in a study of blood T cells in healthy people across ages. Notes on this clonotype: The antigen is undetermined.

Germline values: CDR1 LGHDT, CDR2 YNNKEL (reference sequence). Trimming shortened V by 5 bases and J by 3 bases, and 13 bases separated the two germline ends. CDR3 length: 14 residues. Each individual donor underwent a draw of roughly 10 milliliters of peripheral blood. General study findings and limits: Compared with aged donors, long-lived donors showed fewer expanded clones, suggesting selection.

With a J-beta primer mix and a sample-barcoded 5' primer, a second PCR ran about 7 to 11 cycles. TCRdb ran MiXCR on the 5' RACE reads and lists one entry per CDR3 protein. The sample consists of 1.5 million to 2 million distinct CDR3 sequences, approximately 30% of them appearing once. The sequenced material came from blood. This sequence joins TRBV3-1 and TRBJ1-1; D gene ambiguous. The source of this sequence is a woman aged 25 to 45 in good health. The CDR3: CASSNRGMDTEAFF. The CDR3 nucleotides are TGTGCCAGCAGCAACCGAGGGATGGACACTGAAGCTTTCTTT.